This T cell receptor beta chain was recovered during a study of identical twins. General study results and limits: The study found that models underestimated out-of-frame TCR alpha sharing in monozygotic twins. Excess sharing between twins was weaker in beta out-of-frame sequences.

Trimming left V 5 bases short and J 2 bases short, with 11 bases between. The CDR3 spans 14 residues. Only a few counts were recorded for this clonotype. Its antigen is undetermined. Carrying unique molecular identifiers, the cDNA also gained a universal primer site through template switching. TCRdb used MiXCR to reprocess the 5' RACE reads, holding one entry per CDR3 protein. The sample consists of roughly 750,000 distinct CDR3 sequences, 21% of them appearing once. This sample was shared with a second study, whose subject was T cells expressing NK-cell markers.

This TCR derives from a woman aged 18-30 years in good health. The sample was PBMCs. This chain joins TRBV12-3 or TRBV12-4 and TRBJ2-3; possibly TRBD1 for D (5 bases). CDR3 sequence reads: CASSALRATDTQYF. The CDR3 DNA sequence: TGTGCCAGCAGTGCCCTCAGGGCCACAGATACGCAGTATTTT.